This is a list of T cell receptor beta chains from one sample in a study of tumor and adjacent non-tumor tissue in lung cancer. Via MiXCR, TCRdb re-called the multiplex PCR reads, giving one row per CDR3 protein. Among about 110,000 distinct CDR3 sequences listed, around 82% were seen once. Sequenced sample: lung tumor tissue. All receptors derive from a man in his 70s with non-small cell lung cancer. Both conserved end residues are part of each CDR3. The D gene is left open where the match is weak. The listing skips clone size in some rows; elsewhere it reads once, few, many or a size class.

cdr3_length	v_call	j_call	clone_size	d_call	cdr3_aa	cdr3_nt
16	TRBV4-1	TRBJ2-7	NA	TRBD2	CTGSRTLAGEGYEQYF	TGCACCGGCAGCCGGACACTAGCGGGAGAGGGGTACGAGCAGTACTTC
15	TRBV28	TRBJ2-1	NA	NA	CASSRQIAAQVEQFF	TGTGCCAGCAGCCGCCAGATCGCCGCTCAGGTTGAGCAGTTCTTC
16	TRBV4-3	TRBJ2-2	NA	TRBD2	CASSQDRTSGRGELFF	TGCGCCAGCAGCCAGGACAGGACTAGCGGGAGAGGGGAGCTGTTTTTT
16	TRBV11-1	TRBJ2-1	NA	TRBD1	CDSTPRPGQGPHEQFF	TGTGACAGCACACCCCGGCCGGGACAGGGGCCACATGAGCAGTTCTTC
16	TRBV10-3	TRBJ1-6	NA	NA	CVISAQGRDRDSPLHF	TGTGTCATCAGTGCGCAGGGGCGAGATCGGGATTCACCCCTCCACTTT
14	TRBV6-2/TRBV6-3	TRBJ1-5	NA	NA	CASQSAACNQPQHF	TGTGCCAGTCAGAGCGCTGCATGCAATCAGCCCCAGCATTTT
14	TRBV20-1	TRBJ2-3	few	TRBD2	CSASTSGKADTQYF	TGCAGTGCTAGTACTAGCGGGAAGGCGGATACGCAGTATTTT
14	TRBV5-1	TRBJ2-7	NA	TRBD2	CASSLDLAGCEQYF	TGCGCCAGTAGCTTGGATCTAGCGGGGTGCGAACAGTACTTC
15	TRBV12-3/TRBV12-4	TRBJ1-1	NA	TRBD1	CVSSGQVGLNTEAFF	TGTGTCAGCAGTGGACAGGTGGGCTTGAACACTGAAGCTTTCTTT
15	TRBV11-2	TRBJ1-1	once	NA	CASSPPNVRGNEAFF	TGTGCCAGCAGCCCTCCCAACGTTCGGGGCAATGAAGCTTTCTTT
16	TRBV4-1	TRBJ1-5	NA	TRBD1	CASSLIPGQINQSQHF	TGTGCCAGTAGCCTTATACCGGGACAGATAAATCAGTCCCAGCATTTT
13	TRBV28	TRBJ2-7	once	NA	CTSSFGGGYEQYF	TGTACCAGCAGTTTCGGAGGGGGGTACGAACAGTACTTC
12	TRBV29-1	TRBJ2-7	NA	NA	CSIDEVSYEQYF	TGCAGCATTGATGAGGTTTCCTACGAGCAGTACTTC
14	TRBV5-1	TRBJ2-1	NA	TRBD1	CASNRGQGLNEQFF	TGCGCCAGCAACAGGGGACAGGGTTTGAATGAGCAGTTCTTC
14	TRBV4-1	TRBJ1-1	NA	NA	CANSQVGVRTEAFF	TGCGCCAACAGCCAAGTGGGTGTTCGGACTGAAGCTTTCTTT
16	TRBV5-6	TRBJ1-6	NA	NA	CVSSFGGSSYNSPLHF	TGTGTCAGCAGCTTCGGGGGTAGCTCCTATAATTCACCTCTCCACTTT
13	TRBV6-1	TRBJ2-6	NA	NA	CANGHSGVNVLTF	TGTGCCAACGGGCACTCTGGGGTCAACGTCCTGACTTTC
13	TRBV11-2	TRBJ1-1	NA	NA	CDGNLGTSDKHFF	TGTGACGGCAACTTAGGGACATCCGATAAACATTTCTTT
15	TRBV6-6	TRBJ1-6	few	NA	CASSYGNSYNSPLRF	TGTGCCAGCAGTTACGGGAACTCCTATAATTCACCCCTCCGCTTT
15	TRBV11-2	TRBJ2-2	few	TRBD2	CASSTLAGGSGELFF	TGTGCCAGCAGCACCCTAGCGGGGGGGTCCGGGGAGCTGTTTTTT
14	TRBV6-5	TRBJ2-2	NA	NA	CAIPGHVGSGELFF	TGTGCCATCCCGGGACATGTAGGGTCAGGGGAGCTGTTTTTT
15	TRBV29-1	TRBJ2-5	NA	NA	CSLHEGGQVLETQCF	TGCAGCCTCCATGAAGGGGGGCAAGTCCTGGAGACCCAGTGCTTC
12	TRBV30	TRBJ2-3	NA	NA	CACRFVSDTHYF	TGTGCCTGCAGATTCGTCTCAGATACGCACTATTTT
16	TRBV28	TRBJ2-5	NA	NA	CASSFNVYRTAETQYF	TGTGCCAGCAGTTTTAATGTGTACCGTACCGCAGAGACCCAGTACTTC
13	TRBV28	TRBJ2-7	NA	NA	CASSFGEGYEHYF	TGTGCCAGCAGTTTCGGAGAGGGGTACGAGCACTACTTC
16	TRBV4-1	TRBJ1-5	NA	NA	CASSRTESISNQPQHF	TGCGCCAGCAGCCGAACGGAGAGCATTAGCAATCAGCCCCAGCATTTT
18	TRBV6-2/TRBV6-3	TRBJ2-2	NA	TRBD2	CAISYFASGRAGTEEPFF	TGTGCCATCAGTTATTTTGCTAGCGGGAGGGCCGGAACCGAGGAGCCGTTTTTT
15	TRBV6-2/TRBV6-3	TRBJ1-1	once	NA	CASSNLGHRRAGAFF	TGTGCCAGCAGTAACCTGGGACATCGAAGGGCGGGTGCTTTCTTT
14	TRBV10-3	TRBJ2-7	NA	NA	CAIKETRVSGEQYF	TGTGCCATCAAGGAGACGCGGGTAAGTGGGGAGCAGTACTTC
15	TRBV6-2/TRBV6-3	TRBJ1-5	NA	NA	CASSRQVVGNQPQHF	TGTGCCAGCAGTCGACAAGTAGTGGGGAATCAGCCCCAGCATTTT
14	TRBV11-2	TRBJ2-2	NA	NA	CSSSLDSQSRELFF	TGTTCCAGTAGCCTGGACAGTCAGTCCCGGGAGCTGTTTTTT
12	TRBV5-6	TRBJ2-7	NA	NA	CVSILGVYERYF	TGTGTCAGCATACTAGGGGTCTACGAGCGGTACTTC
12	TRBV11-3	TRBJ1-1	NA	NA	CASSLGTNMALF	TGTGCCAGCAGCTTAGGTACAAATATGGCTTTATTC
15	TRBV11-2	TRBJ2-7	medium-sized	NA	CASSPYSGTTYEQYF	TGTGCCAGCAGCCCGTACTCCGGGACAACCTACGAGCAGTACTTC
17	TRBV20-1	TRBJ2-3	NA	NA	CSAAYRRRGRGTDTQYF	TGCAGTGCCGCCTACCGCCGGAGGGGGCGAGGCACAGATACACAGTATTTT
13	TRBV6-6	TRBJ1-2	NA	NA	CTSTYGDSTGYTF	TGTACCAGCACTTATGGCGACAGTACAGGCTACACCTTC
14	TRBV7-9	TRBJ1-2	NA	NA	CASRYRDSGVGHTF	TGTGCCAGCCGCTACAGGGATTCGGGTGTCGGCCACACCTTC
13	TRBV5-6	TRBJ2-5	NA	NA	CDSSDRGSETQYF	TGTGACAGTAGCGATAGGGGGTCGGAGACCCAGTACTTC
14	TRBV11-2	TRBJ1-5	NA	NA	CASSLTGGNQPQHF	TGTGCCAGCAGTTTGACAGGCGGCAATCAGCCCCAGCATTTT
15	TRBV29-1	TRBJ2-6	NA	NA	CSVQRRVTGANILTF	TGCAGTGTTCAACGGAGGGTAACTGGGGCCAACATCCTGACTTTC
12	TRBV29-1	TRBJ2-5	NA	NA	CSAEAGGETQYF	TGCAGCGCTGAGGCAGGGGGGGAGACCCAGTATTTC
15	TRBV18	TRBJ2-7	NA	TRBD1	CASSPVDRVSYEQYF	TGTGCCAGCTCACCCGTGGACAGGGTCTCCTACGAGCAGTACTTC
12	TRBV29-1	TRBJ1-1	many	TRBD1	CSVLSDRAEAFF	TGCAGCGTTTTGAGCGACAGGGCTGAAGCTTTCTTT
18	TRBV11-2	TRBJ2-1	NA	NA	CATSLHVRDWASHNDQFF	TGTGCCACCAGCTTACATGTGCGGGACTGGGCCTCCCACAATGATCAGTTCTTC
16	TRBV4-2	TRBJ2-7	NA	TRBD2	CVSSQVTSGSGSEQYF	TGTGTCAGCAGCCAAGTCACTAGCGGGAGCGGGAGCGAGCAGTACTTC
13	TRBV13	TRBJ2-7	NA	NA	CATSSTAGDEQYF	TGTGCCACCAGCTCAACCGCAGGGGACGAGCAGTACTTC
11	TRBV12-3/TRBV12-4	TRBJ1-2	NA	NA	CANALGDDYTF	TGTGCCAATGCCCTGGGAGATGACTACACCTTC
14	TRBV20-1	TRBJ2-5	NA	TRBD2	CSASLAGGGESHYF	TGCAGTGCTAGTCTAGCGGGAGGCGGGGAGAGCCATTACTTC
13	TRBV6-5	TRBJ1-5	NA	TRBD1	CASRDRAGQPQQF	TGTGCTAGCAGAGACAGGGCTGGGCAGCCCCAGCAATTT
13	TRBV29-1	TRBJ1-6	once	NA	CSVTGACSSPLHF	TGCAGCGTGACTGGGGCATGCAGTTCACCCCTCCACTTT
15	TRBV14	TRBJ1-2	NA	NA	CASSQAPTGVGDYTF	TGTGCCAGCAGCCAAGCCCCTACAGGAGTTGGCGACTACACCTTC
12	TRBV2	TRBJ1-6	NA	NA	CPSCAVYSPLHF	TGTCCCAGCTGCGCAGTCTATTCACCCCTCCACTTT
19	TRBV4-1	TRBJ2-2	NA	TRBD1	CASMPSGIRGHSDTGELFF	TGCGCCAGCATGCCAAGTGGAATAAGGGGGCATTCGGACACCGGGGAGCTGTTTTTT
16	TRBV5-4	TRBJ2-3	once	TRBD2	CASSQISGRGTDTQYF	TGTGCGAGCAGTCAGATTAGCGGGAGAGGGACAGATACGCAGTATTTT
18	TRBV11-2	TRBJ2-1	NA	NA	CASVLHGGTWAFFNEEFF	TGTGCCAGCGTCTTACATGGGGGCACCTGGGCTTTCTTCAATGAAGAGTTCTTC